The 8 T cell receptor beta chains below were found in one sample sequenced in a study of CD8+ T cells in alopecia areata. Stated treatment: oral pan-JAK inhibitor, 5-10 mg twice daily. Following RNA extraction, reverse transcription yielded cDNA that acted as the sequencing template. The protocol was immunoSEQ multiplex PCR, while the TCRdb copy is restricted to in-frame clones and leaves out a portion. Here the sample spans about 110,000 clones, less than 90% being singletons. This material consisted of CD8+ T cells sorted from blood, taken at week 24, from a patient treated with tofacitinib. The source of these receptors is a human donor with alopecia areata.

The CDR3 protein is CSVEGSSIGTTYEQYF. CDR3 DNA: TGCAGCGTGGAGGGGTCCTCAATCGGGACAACCTACGAGCAGTACTTC. This sequence joins TRBV29-1 and TRBJ2-5; either TRBD1 or TRBD2 may fit D (6 bases each). The J call is uncertain, as TRBJ2-7 better fits the DNA end. The germline gives CDR1 SQVTM, CDR2 ANQGSEA. CDR3 length: 16 residues.

The J gene is TRBJ2-7, the V gene TRBV7-9, with D perhaps TRBD1 or TRBD2 (5 bases each). CDR3 length: 14 amino acids. Trimming removed 5 bases from V and 5 bases from J, with 16 bases in between. Germline CDR1 and CDR2: SEHNR and FQNEAQ (reference sequence). Written as DNA, the CDR3 is TGTGCCAGCAGCCCCCCCGGGGCTCTGGACGAGCAGTACTTC. Protein sequence: CASSPPGALDEQYF. Combining the CDR3 with reference TRBV7-9 and TRBJ2-7 gives the whole variable domain DTGVSQNPRHKITKRGQNVTFRCDPISEHNRLYWYRQTLGQGPEFLTYFQNEAQLEKSRLLSDRFSAERPKGSFSTLEIQRTEQGDSAMYLCASSPPGALDEQYFGPGTRLTVT.

A single count supports this clone. The V and J genes are TRBV4-3 and TRBJ1-2, with 12 nucleotides matching TRBD1. V lost 0 bases, J lost 7 bases, and 6 bases stayed unmatched. Germline loops: CDR1 LGHNA, CDR2 YSLEER. This CDR3 comprises 16 residues. The CDR3 sequence is CASSQDSMGQGAGYTF. CDR3 bases: TGCGCCAGCAGCCAAGATTCGATGGGACAGGGGGCTGGCTACACCTTC.

The genes are TRBV5-4 and TRBJ2-3; 10 bases match TRBD1. V shed 6 bases and J 5 bases; nucleotides not matched to a gene: 12. Germline V gene data show CDR1 as SGHNT and CDR2 as YYREEE (reference sequence). CDR3 length: 16 residues. CDR3 in DNA: TGTGCCAGCAACCAGGACAGGGGGGTGTTACGAGATACGCAGTATTTT. This translates into CASNQDRGVLRDTQYF.

This chain connects TRBV7-8 to TRBJ2-3; 10 nucleotides match TRBD1. The ends lost 5 bases at V and 6 bases at J; junction bases unmatched: 5. Germline loops: CDR1 SGHVS, CDR2 FQNEAQ. CDR3 length equals 14 residues. In nucleotides, the CDR3 is TGTGCCAGCAGCCCTGGGACAGGGGAGGATACGCAGTATTTT. Translation: CASSPGTGEDTQYF.

The chain links TRBV30 to TRBJ2-3; TRBD1 matches at 7 bases. The germline gives CDR1 GTSNPN, CDR2 SVGIG (reference sequence). The CDR3 length is 15 residues. Trimming took 3 bases from V and 0 from J; bases not matched to a gene: 6. The CDR3 loop reads CAWSSGTVSTDTQYF. The CDR3 DNA sequence: TGTGCCTGGAGCTCCGGGACAGTTAGCACAGATACGCAGTATTTT.

The V call is TRBV5-7, the J call TRBJ1-6; D gene ambiguous. TRBV5-7 is flagged as an ORF with uncertain function. The CDR3 is made up of 14 amino acids. Deletions cut 1 base from V and 5 bases from J, with 7 bases between. CDR3 in amino acids: CASSLTEDNSPLHF. The CDR3 DNA sequence: TGTGCCAGCAGCTTGACAGAGGATAATTCACCCCTCCACTTT.

The chain has TRBV5-1 and TRBJ1-2; possible D gene TRBD1, 5 bases. This CDR3 comprises 18 residues. Germline lookup yields CDR1 SGHRS and CDR2 YFSETQ. V lost 0 bases to trimming and J lost 2 bases, with 20 bases between them. This CDR3 reads CASSLAGTPSSGNYGYTF. The CDR3 nucleotides are TGCGCCAGCAGCTTGGCCGGGACGCCTTCCAGCGGAAACTATGGCTACACCTTC.